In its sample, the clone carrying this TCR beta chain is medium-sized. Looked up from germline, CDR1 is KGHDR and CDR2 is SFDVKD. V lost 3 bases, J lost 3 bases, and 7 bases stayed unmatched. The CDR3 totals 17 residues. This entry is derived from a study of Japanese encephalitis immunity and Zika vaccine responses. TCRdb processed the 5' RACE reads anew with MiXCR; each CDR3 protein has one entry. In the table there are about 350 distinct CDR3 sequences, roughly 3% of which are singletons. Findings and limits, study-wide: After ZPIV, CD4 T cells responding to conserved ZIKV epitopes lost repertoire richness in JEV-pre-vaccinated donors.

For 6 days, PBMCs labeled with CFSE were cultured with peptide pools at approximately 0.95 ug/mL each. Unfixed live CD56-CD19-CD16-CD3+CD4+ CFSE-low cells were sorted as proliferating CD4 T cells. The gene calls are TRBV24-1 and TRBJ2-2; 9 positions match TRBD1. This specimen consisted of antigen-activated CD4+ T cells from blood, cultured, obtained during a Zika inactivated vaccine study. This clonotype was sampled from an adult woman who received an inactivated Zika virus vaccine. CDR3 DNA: TGTGCCACCAGTGATCCCCGGACAGGGGTTCACACCGGGGAGCTGTTTTTT. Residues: CATSDPRTGVHTGELFF.